These 7 T cell receptor beta chains originate from one sample sequenced in a study of beta chain features in type 1 diabetes. The authors reverse transcribed all of the isolated RNA, so sequencing captured expressed TCRB transcripts. Sequencing was performed with immunoSEQ multiplex PCR; in TCRdb, only in-frame clones are kept and a portion is missing. The sample lists 400,000 to 550,000 clones; roughly 11% were seen once. Specimen: naive CD4+ T cells from blood. The source of these receptors is a woman younger than 35 in good health.

The rearrangement joins TRBV18 to TRBJ2-7, with 9 bases aligning to TRBD1. The junction had 3 bases not matched to a gene; V was cut back by 1 base and J by 2 bases. This CDR3 comprises 15 residues. Looked up from germline, CDR1 is KGHSH and CDR2 is LQKENI. The DNA of the CDR3 is TGTGCCAGCTCACCACGGACAGGGGATCCCTACGAGCAGTACGTC. This codes for CASSPRTGDPYEQYV.

This sequence joins TRBV4-1 and TRBJ1-1; D is possibly TRBD1 (5 bases). Germline CDR1 is MGHRA and CDR2 is YSYEKL. V was shortened by 5 bases and J by 1 base, with 14 bases between the two germline ends. This CDR3 contains 15 residues. The CDR3 protein is CASSRQIGGNTEAFF. The CDR3, as DNA: TGCGCCAGCAGCAGACAGATAGGCGGGAACACTGAAGCTTTCTTT.

The table lists this clone with a few counts. Other DNA sequences in this sample translate to the same CDR3. The chain links TRBV29-1 to TRBJ1-1, with a weak D call TRBD1 (6 bases). The CDR3 covers 13 residues. Germline V gene sequence: CDR1 SQVTM, CDR2 ANQGSEA. V was clipped by 6 bases and J by 0 bases, with 11 bases between them. In DNA form, the CDR3 reads TGCAGCGTCCGGGGGCGTATGAACACTGAAGCTTTCTTT. The encoded protein is CSVRGRMNTEAFF.

On this clone: At the DNA level, this CDR3 is encoded by other sequences in the same sample as well. The chain carries TRBV10-3 and TRBJ2-1, with D possibly TRBD1 on 6 matching bases. Germline V gene sequence: CDR1 ENHRY, CDR2 SYGVKD. CDR3 length: 13 amino acids. V was shortened by 4 bases and J by 10 bases, with 14 bases between the two germline ends. The CDR3, as DNA: TGTGCCATCAGTGTTGGGGGCCCGGGGGAGCAGTTCTTC. This encodes CAISVGGPGEQFF.

About this clone itself: Other DNA sequences within the sample encode an identical CDR3. The V gene is TRBV29-1, the J gene TRBJ1-1; D remains ambiguous. The V gene lost 5 bases and the J gene lost 0 bases, with 7 bases spanning the gap. The CDR3 is 12 amino acids. CDR1 SQVTM and CDR2 ANQGSEA come from the germline V gene. This CDR3 reads CSVQSMNTEAFF. The CDR3 region has the DNA TGCAGCGTTCAGAGCATGAACACTGAAGCTTTCTTT.

This clone was seen more than once but under ten times. V is TRBV19 and J is TRBJ2-7; 7 positions match TRBD1. Trimming removed 6 bases from V and 2 bases from J; junction bases left unmatched: 10. This CDR3 is built from 15 residues. Germline CDR1 reads LNHDA; CDR2 reads SQIVND (reference sequence). CDR3 region: CASRTRGTAPYEQYF. The CDR3 coding sequence is TGTGCCAGTAGGACGAGGGGGACAGCACCCTACGAGCAGTACTTC.

The rearrangement joins TRBV2 to TRBJ1-2, with D possibly TRBD1 on 5 matching bases. V shed 3 bases and J shed 6 bases, with 8 bases lying between them. The germline V gene has CDR1 SNHLY and CDR2 FYNNEI. The CDR3 consists of 12 residues. The CDR3 nucleotides read TGTGCCAGCAGTGAGGGAGGGGATGGCTACACCTTC. This gives the protein CASSEGGDGYTF.